The 14 T cell receptor beta chains reported below all come from one sample, sequenced in a study of spatial heterogeneity in lung cancer. Regarding time point: blood at routine non-recurrence follow-up after resection. MiXCR was run by TCRdb on the 5' RACE reads, yielding one entry per CDR3 protein. The sample has about 45,000 distinct CDR3 sequences, 22% seen once. Sequencing was performed on PBMCs, taken at follow-up. These receptors came from a female donor with early-stage non-small cell lung cancer.

V and J are TRBV29-1 and TRBJ1-4, with TRBD1 identical over 9 bases. CDR3 size: 13 residues. Germline CDR1 SQVTM, CDR2 ANQGSEA. The J segment lost 7 bases and the V segment lost 4 bases, leaving 4 bases of the junction unmatched. CDR3 residues: CSVATGGGEKLFF. The DNA for the CDR3 is TGCAGCGTTGCTACAGGGGGCGGTGAAAAACTGTTTTTT.

In this sample, this clonotype turned up a few times. The rearrangement links TRBV4-2 to TRBJ2-5, with 8 bases fitting TRBD2. This CDR3 is built from 15 residues. Losses at the gene ends were 0 bases for V and 4 bases for J; bases not matched to a gene: 4. Per germline, CDR1 LGHNA and CDR2 YNFKEQ. Written as DNA, the CDR3 is TGTGCCAGCAGCCAAGAACTCGGGGGGGCAGAGACCCAGTACTTC. It yields the protein CASSQELGGAETQYF.

Ten or more counts support this clonotype. This chain connects TRBV29-1 to TRBJ2-3, with D perhaps TRBD2 (5 bases). V shed 4 bases and J shed 1 base, with 9 bases lying between them. This CDR3 is 13 amino acids long. Germline-derived CDR1 and CDR2 are SQVTM and ANQGSEA. The CDR3 sequence is CSVVDGGTDTQYF. The DNA for the CDR3 is TGCAGCGTTGTCGACGGGGGCACAGATACGCAGTATTTT.

In DNA, the CDR3 is TGCGCCAGCAGATCGGGACAGGGGATCTATGGCTACACCTTC. Amino acids: CASRSGQGIYGYTF. J is TRBJ1-2 and V is TRBV4-1, with TRBD1 matching over 10 bases. Trimming removed 6 bases from V and 4 bases from J; junction bases left unmatched: 5. Looked up from germline, CDR1 is MGHRA and CDR2 is YSYEKL. This CDR3 is 14 amino acids long.

V and J are TRBV14 and TRBJ2-4, with D uncertain. The CDR3 loop spans 11 amino acids. V dropped 1 base and J dropped 9 bases, with 4 bases sitting between them. The germline gives CDR1 SGHDN, CDR2 FVKESK. The DNA of the CDR3 is TGTGCCAGCAGCCAAGCCGGCATTCAGTACTTC. It encodes CASSQAGIQYF. Full variable domain (rest looked up from reference TRBV14 and TRBJ2-4): EAGVTQFPSHSVIEKGQTVTLRCDPISGHDNLYWYRRVMGKEIKFLLHFVKESKQDESGMPNNRFLAERTGGTYSTLKVQPAELEDSGVYFCASSQAGIQYFGAGTRLSVL.

In this sample, this clonotype turned up many times. The junction departs from the called germline gene at one end, perhaps through a read error. The V call is TRBV19, the J call TRBJ2-4, with TRBD2 matching 12 bases. Germline values: CDR1 LNHDA, CDR2 SQIVND (reference sequence). This CDR3 contains 14 residues. The CDR3 nucleotides read TGTGCCAGCAGTATAGGACTAGCGGGAAGCATTCAGTACTTC. This encodes CASSIGLAGSIQYF. Using reference TRBV19 and TRBJ2-4 for the parts outside the CDR3, the full variable domain is DGGITQSPKYLFRKEGQNVTLSCEQNLNHDAMYWYRQDPGQGLRLIYYSQIVNDFQKGDIAEGYSVSREKKESFPLTVTSAQKNPTAFYLCASSIGLAGSIQYFGAGTRLSVL.

The chain has TRBV7-6 and TRBJ1-1; 7 bases line up with TRBD1. Trimming cost V 5 bases and J 6 bases; bases outside gene matches: 12. Germline assignment: CDR1 SGHVS and CDR2 FNYEAQ. The CDR3 contains 15 residues. The CDR3 nucleotides read TGTGCCAGCAGCCCGTGGGAACAGGGGAGTTCTGAAGCTTTCTTT. Translating gives CASSPWEQGSSEAFF.

In this sample, this clonotype turned up a few times. This chain connects TRBV6-5 to TRBJ2-7; possibly TRBD2 for D (5 bases). The CDR3 extends over 16 amino acids. Germline CDR1 and CDR2: MNHEY and SVGAGI. V shed 5 bases and J shed 4 bases, with 21 bases lying between them. CDR3 protein: CASSPVYQTKPYEQYF. The CDR3 DNA reads TGTGCCAGCAGTCCTGTTTATCAGACTAAACCTTACGAGCAGTACTTC.

The V gene is TRBV11-2, the J gene TRBJ2-1; TRBD2 might be the D (6 bases). With 1 base removed from V and 6 bases from J, the gap between germline ends came to 10 bases. The CDR3 is 14 residues long. Germline V gene data show CDR1 as SGHAT and CDR2 as FQNNGV. The CDR3 loop reads CASSLAGATNEQFF. The CDR3 coding sequence is TGTGCCAGCAGCTTAGCGGGAGCTACCAATGAGCAGTTCTTC.

This clonotype was recorded many times. The chain recombines TRBV5-1 with TRBJ1-2; 7 nucleotides align to TRBD1. Germline lookup yields CDR1 SGHRS and CDR2 YFSETQ. The CDR3 consists of 15 residues. Losses at the gene ends were 2 bases for V and 3 bases for J; bases not matched to a gene: 7. The CDR3 spells CASSFQGGRDYGYTF. CDR3 in DNA: TGCGCCAGCAGCTTCCAAGGGGGCCGTGACTATGGCTACACCTTC.

This sequence joins TRBV29-1 and TRBJ2-3, with 11 bases identical to TRBD1. J gave up 8 bases and V 7 bases, and 5 bases lay outside the gene matches. The length of the CDR3 is 12 residues. CDR1 is SQVTM and CDR2 is ANQGSEA in the germline V gene. The CDR3: CSARDRGSTQYF. CDR3 DNA sequence: TGCAGCGCCCGGGACAGGGGGAGTACGCAGTATTTT.

This clonotype was observed at least ten times. J is TRBJ1-1 and V is TRBV12-3 or TRBV12-4, with a tentative D call TRBD1 (5 bases). This CDR3 has 14 residues. Trimming shortened V by 8 bases and J by 7 bases, and 20 bases separated the two germline ends. CDR3 in amino acids: CASDEARVTGEAFF. CDR3 bases: TGTGCCAGCGATGAGGCCAGGGTCACTGGTGAAGCTTTCTTT.

This clonotype was counted ten times or more. The rearrangement uses TRBV11-2 and TRBJ1-1; D not certain. This CDR3 contains 14 residues. The germline V gene encodes CDR1 SGHAT and CDR2 FQNNGV. Trimming shortened V by 3 bases and J by 1 base, and 9 bases separated the two germline ends. The CDR3 protein is CASSLMYGNTEAFF. The CDR3 nucleotides read TGTGCCAGCAGCTTGATGTACGGGAACACTGAAGCTTTCTTT. Full variable domain (rest looked up from reference TRBV11-2 and TRBJ1-1): EAGVAQSPRYKIIEKRQSVAFWCNPISGHATLYWYQQILGQGPKLLIQFQNNGVVDDSQLPKDRFSAERLKGVDSTLKIQPAKLEDSAVYLCASSLMYGNTEAFFGQGTRLTVV.

In this sample, this clonotype turned up many times. V is TRBV23-1 and J is TRBJ2-1, with TRBD1 matching over 8 bases. TRBV23-1 is recorded as an ORF, its role being uncertain. The length of the CDR3 is 14 residues. Losses at the gene ends were 5 bases for V and 10 bases for J; bases not matched to a gene: 10. CDR3 region: CASSEQGDAREQFF. The CDR3 DNA sequence: TGCGCCAGCAGTGAACAGGGGGATGCTAGAGAGCAGTTCTTC.